Shown below are 17 T cell receptor beta chains from a single sample sequenced in a study of T cells after posttransplantation cyclophosphamide. The repertoire was sequenced with immunoSEQ multiplex PCR; TCRdb's copy has only in-frame clones and lacks some. The top ten clones hold about 15% of a sample with about 32,000 clones, 80% to 90% of them seen once. Sequencing was carried out using PBMCs. The receptor set was obtained from a woman aged 35 to 49 with a blood cancer, CMV-positive, and with a related stem cell donor.

A single count supports this clone. The gene calls are TRBV5-6 and TRBJ1-1; tentative D call: TRBD1 (6 bases). Looked up from germline, CDR1 is SGHDT and CDR2 is YYEEEE. The CDR3 totals 16 residues. V was trimmed by 4 bases and J by 0 bases, leaving 16 bases between them. In DNA, the CDR3 is TGTGCCAGCAGCCTAGCCCCGACAGGAGTGAACACTGAAGCTTTCTTT. Translating it yields CASSLAPTGVNTEAFF.

The genes are TRBV7-8 and TRBJ1-5; tentative D call: TRBD1 (5 bases). The CDR3 sequence is 16 residues long. Germline CDR1 SGHVS, CDR2 FQNEAQ. V lost 2 bases and J 2 bases, leaving 13 bases between the germline ends. The CDR3 DNA is TGTGCCAGCAGCTTATTGGTGGGGGAGGGCAATCAGCCCCAGCATTTT. Translated: CASSLLVGEGNQPQHF.

The rearrangement joins TRBV6-4 to TRBJ1-2; 9 positions agree with TRBD1. The CDR3 loop spans 12 amino acids. CDR1 MRHNA and CDR2 SNTAGT come from the germline V gene. Trimming cost V 8 bases and J 8 bases; bases outside gene matches: 6. CDR3: CASGDRVEGYTF. CDR3 in DNA: TGTGCCAGCGGGGACAGGGTAGAAGGCTACACCTTC.

This clone was seen more than once but under ten times. The chain carries TRBV2 and TRBJ2-7, with D tentatively TRBD2 (6 bases). CDR1 and CDR2 from the germline V gene are SNHLY and FYNNEI. The V end lost 6 bases, the J end lost 0 bases, and 9 bases lay between the germline ends. The CDR3 covers 13 residues. CDR3 protein: CASRDGSSYEQYF. CDR3 nucleotide sequence: TGTGCCAGCAGGGACGGGAGCTCCTACGAGCAGTACTTC.

This chain connects TRBV11-3 to TRBJ1-5; the match to TRBD1 covers 8 bases. From germline, CDR1 is SGHNT and CDR2 YENEEA. Unmatched junction bases numbered 7, after V lost 5 bases and J lost 4 bases. The CDR3 has 15 residues. Here the CDR3 DNA reads TGTGCCAGCAGCCTTGACAGGGGCTTTAATCAGCCCCAGCATTTT. Translated: CASSLDRGFNQPQHF.

The chain uses TRBV2 and TRBJ1-2, with 11 bases aligning to TRBD1. V trimming: 7 bases; J trimming: 5 bases; junction bases outside the gene matches: 12. The CDR3 is made up of 16 amino acids. Per the germline V gene, CDR1 is SNHLY and CDR2 is FYNNEI. The CDR3 here is CASTPDRGRIHYGYTF. CDR3 nucleotide sequence: TGTGCCAGCACCCCGGACAGGGGGCGCATCCATTATGGCTACACCTTC.

The chain carries TRBV28 and TRBJ1-2; D may be TRBD1 (5 bases). Per germline, CDR1 MDHEN and CDR2 SYDVKM. The CDR3 has 15 amino acids. Between the trimmed V and J ends, which lost 1 base and 8 bases, there was a span of 17 bases. Here the CDR3 reads CASSLSGGVDGGYTF. In nucleotides, the CDR3 is TGTGCCAGCAGTTTATCGGGGGGGGTGGATGGAGGCTACACCTTC.

V gene TRBV6-6 combines with J gene TRBJ2-7; a weak D match, TRBD1 (5 bases). Trimming removed 7 bases at V and 4 bases at J, with 11 bases between. Germline V gene data show CDR1 as MNHNY and CDR2 as SVGAGI (reference sequence). The CDR3 extends over 12 amino acids. This chain's CDR3 is CASKDRQYEQYF. DNA for the CDR3: TGTGCCAGCAAAGATCGACAGTACGAGCAGTACTTC.

The chain employs TRBV19 and TRBJ2-5; the match to TRBD2 covers 13 bases. This CDR3 is built from 14 residues. The junction had 5 bases not matched to a gene; V was cut back by 6 bases and J by 7 bases. Germline values: CDR1 LNHDA, CDR2 SQIVND (reference sequence). The CDR3 protein is CASRLAGGPGTQYF. The CDR3 region has the DNA TGTGCCAGTAGACTAGCGGGGGGGCCGGGGACCCAGTACTTC.

The V call is TRBV9, the J call TRBJ1-2; 7 bases match TRBD1. The CDR3 has 15 amino acids. Looked up from germline, CDR1 is SGDLS and CDR2 is YYNGEE. J was trimmed by 4 bases and V by 0 bases; bases with no gene match: 6. The CDR3 sequence: CASSVGDRAPYGYTF. Written as DNA, the CDR3 is TGTGCCAGCAGCGTAGGAGACAGGGCGCCCTATGGCTACACCTTC. Using reference TRBV9 and TRBJ1-2 for the parts outside the CDR3, the full variable domain is DSGVTQTPKHLITATGQRVTLRCSPRSGDLSVYWYQQSLDQGLQFLIQYYNGEERAKGNILERFSAQQFPDLHSELNLSSLELGDSALYFCASSVGDRAPYGYTFGSGTRLTVV.

The chain employs TRBV5-1 and TRBJ2-2, with D tentatively TRBD1 (5 bases). The CDR3 has 14 amino acids. Germline V CDR1 and CDR2: SGHRS, YFSETQ. Between the trimmed V and J ends, which lost 4 bases and 4 bases, there was a span of 11 bases. The chain's CDR3 is CASSPDSRTGELFF. The CDR3 DNA is TGCGCCAGCAGCCCCGACAGCCGCACCGGGGAGCTGTTTTTT.

The chain employs TRBV4-2 and TRBJ2-1; 13 bases fit TRBD2. The V segment lost 5 bases and the J segment 6 bases; nucleotides outside the gene matches: 4. Germline V gene lookup returns CDR1 LGHNA and CDR2 YNFKEQ. CDR3 size: 15 residues. CDR3 in DNA: TGTGCCAGCAGCGCACTAGCGGGGGGGCCCAATGAGCAGTTCTTC. It encodes CASSALAGGPNEQFF.

This rearrangement joins TRBV18 to TRBJ1-4; D call uncertain. Trimming pared 3 bases from V and 8 bases from J, leaving 10 bases between. CDR1 is KGHSH and CDR2 is LQKENI in the germline V gene. The CDR3 spans 13 residues. This CDR3 is CASSPTTGEKLFF. The CDR3, as DNA: TGTGCCAGCTCACCGACGACTGGGGAAAAACTGTTTTTT.

About this clone: The sample carries other DNA sequences with the same CDR3. This rearrangement joins TRBV5-1 to TRBJ2-2; TRBD1 matches at 7 bases. The CDR3 length is 15 residues. Germline V CDR1 and CDR2: SGHRS, YFSETQ. With V trimmed by 5 bases and J by 2 bases, 6 bases remained unmatched. CDR3 sequence (DNA): TGCGCCAGCAGTTTTAGACAGGGCAACACCGGGGAGCTGTTTTTT. This sequence encodes CASSFRQGNTGELFF. Drawing the rest from reference TRBV5-1 and TRBJ2-2, the complete variable domain is KAGVTQTPRYLIKTRGQQVTLSCSPISGHRSVSWYQQTPGQGLQFLFEYFSETQRNKGNFPGRFSGRQFSNSRSEMNVSTLELGDSALYLCASSFRQGNTGELFFGEGSRLTVL.

Only a few counts were recorded for this clone. The J gene is TRBJ2-3, the V gene TRBV2; 10 bases fit TRBD2. Losses at the gene ends were 2 bases for V and 2 bases for J; bases not matched to a gene: 1. The CDR3 runs 15 residues. Germline loops: CDR1 SNHLY, CDR2 FYNNEI. As DNA, the CDR3 is TGTGCCAGCAGTGAAACTAGCGGGGACACAGATACGCAGTATTTT. As protein: CASSETSGDTDTQYF.

This clone appeared a single time. The CDR3 reads CASSTHTGPGTEAFF. The CDR3 DNA reads as TGTGCCAGTAGTACGCATACAGGGCCGGGGACTGAAGCTTTCTTT. The chain is built from TRBV19 and TRBJ1-1; D is possibly TRBD1 (6 bases). Trimming removed 4 bases from V and 5 bases from J, with 17 bases in between. Germline V CDR1 and CDR2: LNHDA, SQIVND (reference sequence). There are 15 residues in the CDR3.

This chain connects TRBV28 to TRBJ2-7; 9 bases line up with TRBD2. The germline CDR1 and CDR2 sequences are MDHEN and SYDVKM. The CDR3 loop spans 15 amino acids. J gave up 1 base and V 4 bases, and 5 bases lay outside the gene matches. The DNA for the CDR3 is TGTGCCAGCAGTTCCCCTAGCGGGGCTTCCTACGAGCAGTACTTC. It is translated as CASSSPSGASYEQYF.